Below, 11 T cell receptor beta chains from the same sample are listed, as sequenced in a study of OX40 agonist ivuxolimab in advanced cancers. Libraries were built with the immunoSEQ multiplex PCR assay. TCRdb obtained this table from immuneACCESS and retained in-frame rearrangements with V and J assigned. These tables miss some clones; where compared with another copy, unresolved V genes account for less than half of the shortfall, and the remainder is unexplained. This sample gives about 96,000 clones in total; roughly four fifths of them show up just once. About 5.8% of the sample is taken by the ten largest. Source: CD4+ or CD8+ T cells sorted from blood, taken in a trial of the OX40 agonist ivuxolimab. These receptors were obtained from an adult with an advanced solid tumor such as melanoma, head and neck, liver or kidney cancer.

The chain has TRBV29-1 and TRBJ2-3; no firm D call. The CDR3 contains 12 residues. Looked up from germline, CDR1 is SQVTM and CDR2 is ANQGSEA. The germline V and J ends were trimmed by 4 bases and 2 bases, with 7 bases remaining between them. CDR3: CSVVRDTDTQYF. The CDR3 DNA follows: TGCAGCGTTGTCCGAGACACAGATACGCAGTATTTT.

This chain joins TRBV19 and TRBJ2-2; 11 positions agree with TRBD1. Germline CDR1 is LNHDA and CDR2 is SQIVND (reference sequence). V gave up 5 bases and J gave up 4 bases; unmatched junction bases: 0. The CDR3 has 14 residues. CDR3 nucleotides: TGTGCCAGTAGTGGGACAGGGGGCACCGGGGAGCTGTTTTTT. Its translation: CASSGTGGTGELFF.

This clone was seen a few times. The rearrangement links TRBV2 to TRBJ2-3; D possibly matches TRBD1 or TRBD2 (5 bases each). Trimming took 4 bases from V and 6 from J, leaving 11 bases between them. Germline values: CDR1 SNHLY, CDR2 FYNNEI. This CDR3 has 13 residues. The CDR3 coding sequence is TGTGCCAGCAGTGCGGGACCCGGCGATACGCAGTATTTT. Its translation: CASSAGPGDTQYF.

This chain connects TRBV18 to TRBJ2-7; 10 bases are shared with TRBD1. The CDR3 is 17 amino acids. With 3 bases clipped from V and 7 bases from J, the junction kept 15 bases outside the gene matches. Germline CDR1 and CDR2: KGHSH and LQKENI. The CDR3 is CASSPLTAGTGALEQYF. The CDR3 DNA follows: TGTGCCAGCTCACCTTTAACAGCCGGGACAGGGGCTCTTGAGCAGTACTTC.

This clone occurred a few times. V gene TRBV6-4 combines with J gene TRBJ1-3; D remains ambiguous. Germline V gene data show CDR1 as MRHNA and CDR2 as SNTAGT. The CDR3 runs 15 residues. Trimming shortened V by 5 bases and J by 0 bases, and 11 bases separated the two germline ends. The CDR3 DNA sequence: TGTGCCAGCAGTTATTCGGCGGCCTCTGGAAACACCATATATTTT. Translation: CASSYSAASGNTIYF.

The chain employs TRBV11-2 and TRBJ1-1; D is unresolved. V was trimmed by 0 bases and J by 7 bases, leaving 3 bases between them. CDR1 and CDR2 (germline): SGHAT, FQNNGV. The CDR3 runs 11 residues. The CDR3 protein is CASSLEVEAFF. The CDR3 region has the DNA TGTGCCAGCAGCTTAGAGGTTGAAGCTTTCTTT.

The rearrangement uses TRBV7-8 and TRBJ1-5; D remains ambiguous. The CDR3 has 15 amino acids. V gave up 0 bases and J gave up 1 base, with 7 bases separating them. Germline-derived CDR1 and CDR2 are SGHVS and FQNEAQ. CDR3 residues: CASSLAGGSNQPQHF. The CDR3 coding sequence is TGTGCCAGCAGCTTAGCAGGCGGAAGCAATCAGCCCCAGCATTTT.

This chain links TRBV19 with TRBJ1-2; D not resolved. This CDR3 contains 13 residues. Per germline, CDR1 LNHDA and CDR2 SQIVND (reference sequence). V was pared by 7 bases and J by 4 bases, with 13 bases between. The CDR3 DNA is TGTGCCAGTACCCGGGAGGGTCGCTATGGCTACACCTTC. Its translation is CASTREGRYGYTF. Using reference TRBV19 and TRBJ1-2 for the parts outside the CDR3, the full variable domain is DGGITQSPKYLFRKEGQNVTLSCEQNLNHDAMYWYRQDPGQGLRLIYYSQIVNDFQKGDIAEGYSVSREKKESFPLTVTSAQKNPTAFYLCASTREGRYGYTFGSGTRLTVV.

The chain couples TRBV5-6 to TRBJ2-2, with 10 positions matching TRBD2. The junction had 14 bases not matched to a gene; V was cut back by 4 bases and J by 5 bases. This CDR3 region has 18 residues. Germline loops: CDR1 SGHDT, CDR2 YYEEEE. This CDR3 reads CASSRRLIRTSGTGELFF. The CDR3 nucleotides read TGTGCCAGCAGCCGAAGGCTCATCCGGACTAGCGGTACCGGGGAGCTGTTTTTT. The entire variable domain, with the rest obtained from reference TRBV5-6 and TRBJ2-2, is as follows: DAGVTQSPTHLIKTRGQQVTLRCSPKSGHDTVSWYQQALGQGPQFIFQYYEEEERQRGNFPDRFSGHQFPNYSSELNVNALLLGDSALYLCASSRRLIRTSGTGELFFGEGSRLTVL.

The gene calls are TRBV5-1 and TRBJ1-2, with TRBD1 as a possible D gene (6 bases). CDR1 is SGHRS and CDR2 is YFSETQ in the germline V gene. The CDR3 is 13 residues long. The V end was cut by 5 bases, the J end by 2 bases, with 10 bases between. The CDR3 DNA is TGCGCCAGCAGTCCCACAGGGAACTATGGCTACACCTTC. Its protein product is CASSPTGNYGYTF.

V usage is TRBV27 and J usage is TRBJ1-2; D remains ambiguous. Per the germline V gene, CDR1 is MNHEY and CDR2 is SMNVEV (reference sequence). V was shortened by 0 bases and J by 4 bases, with 12 bases between the two germline ends. The CDR3 spans 15 residues. CDR3 DNA: TGTGCCAGCAGTTTATCGCCGGTCACCTCCTATGGCTACACCTTC. Translated: CASSLSPVTSYGYTF.